Listed below are T cell receptor beta chains from one sample, sequenced in a study of shared clonotypes between healthy human individuals. TCRdb's table, derived via immunoSEQ multiplex PCR, lists solely in-frame clones and lacks some. The sample contains some 680,000 clones, around 73% of which appear only once. The specimen was memory CD4+ T cells sorted from blood. The source of these receptors is a young woman in good health. The CDR3 runs from the conserved cysteine through the conserved F or W. The D gene is left open where the match is weak. Clone size is given for some rows only: seen once, a few or many times, or a class if the clone is expanded.

NA TRBJ1-3 NA TRBV14 TGTGCCAGCAGCAAAAGCTACAGGGCCTCTGGAAACACCATATATTTT CASSKSYRASGNTIYF
NA TRBJ2-3 NA TRBV19 TGTGCCAGTAGTATCGGATCTGGCACAGATACGCAGTATTTT CASSIGSGTDTQYF
NA TRBJ2-2 NA TRBV30 TGTGCCTGGTGGGGGTGGGCCACCGGGGAGCTGTTTTTT CAWWGWATGELFF
NA TRBJ1-5 NA TRBV15 TGTGCCACCAGCAGAGCGGGAACAAGCCCCCAGCATTTT CATSRAGTSPQHF
TRBD1 TRBJ1-2 NA TRBV6-5 TGTGCCAGCAGTTACTCCGACAGGGGTATCTATGGCTACACCTTC CASSYSDRGIYGYTF
TRBD1 TRBJ2-7 NA TRBV5-6 TGTGCCAGCAGCTTGGTCGTCGGGACAGGGGCCCCTTCGCAGTACTTC CASSLVVGTGAPSQYF
TRBD1 TRBJ2-7 NA TRBV28 TGTGCCAGCAGTGTACAGGGGTTCCACGAGCAGTACTTC CASSVQGFHEQYF
NA TRBJ2-5 NA TRBV4-1 TGCGCCAGCAGCCAAGCGAGGCCAAACGGGGAGACCCAGTACTTC CASSQARPNGETQYF
NA TRBJ2-1 NA TRBV5-6 TGTGCCAGCGGAATGGGTGGGCGGGTGTCGTTCTTC CASGMGGRVSFF
NA TRBJ2-3 NA TRBV7-3 TGTGCCAGCAGCTTAGCAGCCGGGCCCGATACGCAGTATTTT CASSLAAGPDTQYF
NA TRBJ2-1 NA TRBV7-3 TGTGCCAGCAGCTTGGGCGGGGTCTACAATGAGCAGTTCTTC CASSLGGVYNEQFF
TRBD2 TRBJ2-2 once TRBV5-1 TGCGCCAGCAGCCCCTCGGCGGGAGGCACCGGGGAGCTGTTTTTT CASSPSAGGTGELFF
NA TRBJ2-7 NA TRBV15 TGTGCCACCAGCAGAGCACGGGGCGAGCAGTACTTC CATSRARGEQYF
TRBD1 TRBJ2-7 NA TRBV2 TGTGCCAGCAGTGGACAGGGGGCCACCTACGAGCAGTACTTC CASSGQGATYEQYF
NA TRBJ2-5 once TRBV28 TGTGCCAGCAGCCTAAACCTCCGGACCCAGTACTTC CASSLNLRTQYF
NA TRBJ1-2 NA TRBV28 TGTGCCAGCAGTTTTTCGAAGAACGGCTACACCTTC CASSFSKNGYTF
TRBD2 TRBJ2-1 NA TRBV7-9 TGTGCCAGCAGAATAGCGGGAGACGCGGTATACAATGAGCAGTTCTTC CASRIAGDAVYNEQFF
NA TRBJ2-3 NA TRBV6-1 TGTGCCAGCAGTGATTATGCGGGTCCGCTCACAGATACGCAGTATTTT CASSDYAGPLTDTQYF
NA TRBJ1-1 NA TRBV30 TGTGCCTTCAAACGTGTAAGGAACACTGAAGCTTTCTTT CAFKRVRNTEAFF
NA TRBJ2-3 once TRBV18 TGTGCCAGCTCACTACAACTGTCTTCTAGCACAGATACGCAGTATTTT CASSLQLSSSTDTQYF
TRBD2 TRBJ2-1 NA TRBV7-2 TGTGCCAGCGGACCCTCGGTTCTAGCGGGTTCCAATGAGCAGTTCTTC CASGPSVLAGSNEQFF
NA TRBJ1-4 once TRBV28 TGTGCCAGCAGTTTTAGGGCAAATGAAAAACTGTTTTTT CASSFRANEKLFF
TRBD2 TRBJ2-3 few TRBV5-1 TGCGCCAGCAGCCGGACTAGCGGGGGGAGCACAGATACGCAGTATTTT CASSRTSGGSTDTQYF
NA TRBJ1-2 NA TRBV19 TGTGCCAGTCGAACCGCTTATGGCTACACCTTC CASRTAYGYTF
NA TRBJ2-6 NA TRBV10-3 TGTGCCATCAGTGAGTCACCCCCTGGGGCCAACGTCCTGACTTTC CAISESPPGANVLTF
NA TRBJ2-2 NA TRBV27 TGTGCCAGCAGTTCCAACAGGGTACCCACCGGGGAGCTGTTTTTT CASSSNRVPTGELFF
TRBD2 TRBJ2-5 once TRBV7-9 TGTGCCAGCAGCTTTCCGGCGGGACTAGCGGGACCTCAAGAGACCCAGTACTTC CASSFPAGLAGPQETQYF
TRBD2 TRBJ2-1 NA TRBV30 TGTGCCTGGAGTGTACCCCCTTCCGGGACTAGCGGGTACAATGAGCAGTTCTTC CAWSVPPSGTSGYNEQFF
NA TRBJ2-1 few TRBV29-1 TGCAGCGTTGAAAGTGGTCTAACGGGAAGAATCAACAATGAGCAGTTCTTC CSVESGLTGRINNEQFF
NA TRBJ1-1 NA TRBV11-2 TGTGCCAGCAGCCGAGGGCTAAACCTTATGAACACTGAAGCTTTCTTT CASSRGLNLMNTEAFF
TRBD1 TRBJ2-1 NA TRBV2 TGTGCCAGCAGTGTGAACTCGCAGGGGGCTTGGAATGAGCAGTTCTTC CASSVNSQGAWNEQFF
NA TRBJ2-1 NA TRBV10-1 TGCGCCAGCAGTGAGTACGTGCGTTCCGATGAGCAGTTCTTC CASSEYVRSDEQFF
NA TRBJ1-1 NA TRBV6-6 TGTGCCAGCAGTTACTCAGAGGGGACAGCTTTCTTT CASSYSEGTAFF
NA TRBJ2-3 many TRBV19 TGTGCCAGTAGTATACAGTCCGGCTGGGGGAGTGCAGATACGCAGTATTTT CASSIQSGWGSADTQYF